This is a list of T cell receptor beta chains from one sample in a study of T cell responses to AZD1222 COVID-19 vaccine. TCRdb keeps only in-frame clones here, not all; method: immunoSEQ multiplex PCR. The data contain about 92,000 clones, just over 90% of them singletons. The sequencing used peripheral blood, collected on day 0 of AZD1222 vaccination. The receptors here all came from an adult in good health. CDR3s include the opening cysteine and the closing phenylalanine or tryptophan. The D gene is left open where the match is weak. Some rows mark clone size as missing; the rest say once, few, many or name a class of expanded clone.

size | D | J | V | length | CDR3 | DNA
. | TRBD2 | TRBJ2-5 | TRBV18 | 14 | CASSSTSGQETQYF | TGTGCCAGCTCATCAACTAGCGGTCAAGAGACCCAGTACTTC
. | . | TRBJ2-7 | TRBV28 | 12 | CASSLGRYEQYF | TGTGCCAGCAGTTTGGGACGTTACGAGCAGTACTTC
. | . | TRBJ1-6 | TRBV11-2 | 19 | CASSFRGDPRYSYNSPLHF | TGTGCCAGCAGCTTCAGGGGCGATCCCCGATACTCCTATAATTCACCCCTCCACTTT
few | . | TRBJ1-1 | TRBV5-4 | 15 | CASSLGQGRNTEAFF | TGTGCCAGCAGCTTGGGGCAGGGGCGGAACACTGAAGCTTTCTTT
. | . | TRBJ1-6 | TRBV18 | 14 | CASSPEGTESPLHF | TGTGCCAGCTCACCAGAGGGTACAGAGTCACCCCTCCACTTT
. | . | TRBJ1-2 | TRBV7-9 | 14 | CASSLYRDSGGYTF | TGTGCCAGCAGCTTGTACCGGGACTCCGGTGGCTACACCTTC
. | . | TRBJ1-2 | TRBV20-1 | 11 | CSAGVNYGYTF | TGCAGTGCGGGGGTTAACTATGGCTACACCTTC
once | TRBD1 | TRBJ1-6 | TRBV7-2 | 17 | CASSLGIWTGGNSPLHF | TGTGCCAGCAGCTTAGGAATTTGGACAGGGGGCAATTCACCCCTCCACTTT
. | . | TRBJ2-7 | TRBV9 | 12 | CASRRGSYEQYF | TGTGCCAGCAGGCGTGGGAGCTACGAGCAGTACTTC
. | . | TRBJ1-2 | TRBV27 | 12 | CASRSTRVGYTF | TGTGCCAGCAGGTCAACCAGGGTTGGCTACACCTTC
. | TRBD2 | TRBJ2-1 | TRBV3-1/TRBV3-2 | 14 | CASSRVARGDEQFF | TGTGCCAGCAGCCGGGTAGCCCGGGGGGATGAGCAGTTCTTC
. | . | TRBJ1-2 | TRBV3-1/TRBV3-2 | 15 | CASSQDSGGPGGYTF | TGTGCCAGCAGCCAAGATAGTGGGGGGCCGGGTGGCTACACCTTC
. | . | TRBJ1-1 | TRBV7-9 | 9 | CASSPLPEF | TGTGCCAGCAGCCCGCTTCCCGAATTT
. | . | TRBJ1-5 | TRBV5-5 | 14 | CASSLEYSNQPQHF | TGTGCCAGCAGCTTGGAATATAGCAATCAGCCCCAGCATTTT
. | TRBD1 | TRBJ2-7 | TRBV9 | 12 | CASSGQGYEQYF | TGTGCCAGCAGCGGACAGGGGTACGAGCAGTACTTC
few | . | TRBJ2-3 | TRBV27 | 13 | CASRGKSTDTQYF | TGTGCCAGCAGAGGGAAGAGCACAGATACGCAGTATTTT
. | . | TRBJ1-1 | TRBV3-1/TRBV3-2 | 19 | CASSQVVLSGHEKNTEAFF | TGTGCCAGCAGCCAGGTAGTTCTATCAGGGCACGAGAAGAACACTGAAGCTTTCTTT
. | . | TRBJ1-2 | TRBV10-3 | 14 | CAISESTGSYGYTF | TGTGCCATCAGTGAGTCGACCGGGAGCTATGGCTACACCTTC
. | TRBD1 | TRBJ2-7 | TRBV14 | 16 | CASSQDEAGGSHEQYF | TGTGCCAGCAGCCAAGATGAGGCAGGGGGCTCCCACGAGCAGTACTTC
. | TRBD2 | TRBJ2-3 | TRBV5-4 | 12 | CASSSPSGTQYF | TGTGCCAGCAGCTCCCCTAGCGGAACGCAGTATTTT
. | . | TRBJ2-1 | TRBV7-3 | 14 | CASSSSGPYNEQFF | TGTGCCAGCAGCTCATCCGGCCCCTACAATGAGCAGTTCTTC
few | . | TRBJ2-7 | TRBV24-1 | 12 | CATSGQPYEQYF | TGTGCCACCAGTGGGCAGCCCTACGAGCAGTACTTC
. | TRBD1 | TRBJ1-3 | TRBV30 | 15 | CAWTGQPVSGNTIYF | TGTGCCTGGACGGGACAGCCAGTCTCTGGAAACACCATATATTTT
. | . | TRBJ1-1 | TRBV6-5 | 14 | CASRNINPWTEAFF | TGTGCCAGCAGGAACATCAACCCTTGGACTGAAGCTTTCTTT
. | . | TRBJ1-4 | TRBV19 | 14 | CASSIVGRGEKLFF | TGTGCCAGTAGTATAGTAGGACGGGGTGAAAAACTGTTTTTT
once | . | TRBJ1-3 | TRBV18 | 14 | CASSPPGAGNTIYF | TGTGCCAGCTCACCACCAGGGGCTGGAAACACCATATATTTT
. | . | TRBJ1-6 | TRBV11-2 | 16 | CASSLAPDPRNSPLHF | TGTGCCAGCAGCTTAGCCCCGGATCCGAGGAATTCACCCCTCCACTTT
. | . | TRBJ1-2 | TRBV28 | 13 | CASSLYPNYGYTF | TGTGCCAGCAGTTTGTATCCAAACTATGGCTACACCTTC
. | TRBD1 | TRBJ1-4 | TRBV18 | 19 | CASSLTRQGFRETNEKLFF | TGTGCCAGCTCACTAACAAGACAGGGGTTTCGAGAAACTAATGAAAAACTGTTTTTT
. | TRBD2 | TRBJ2-5 | TRBV12-3/TRBV12-4 | 12 | CASNLAGETQYF | TGTGCCAGCAACTTAGCGGGGGAGACCCAGTACTTC
. | . | TRBJ1-1 | TRBV7-2 | 13 | CASSLARNTEAFF | TGTGCCAGCAGCTTAGCCAGGAACACTGAAGCTTTCTTT
. | . | TRBJ1-3 | TRBV9 | 14 | CASSATISGNTIYF | TGTGCCAGCAGCGCGACAATCTCTGGAAACACCATATATTTT
. | . | TRBJ1-2 | TRBV9 | 13 | CASSVEGQGGYTF | TGTGCCAGCAGCGTAGAGGGGCAGGGTGGCTACACCTTC
. | . | TRBJ2-2 | TRBV9 | 14 | CASSTRTSPGELFF | TGTGCCAGCAGCACCCGGACATCACCCGGGGAGCTGTTTTTT
. | TRBD1 | TRBJ1-1 | TRBV19 | 15 | CASSIPQGGRLEAFF | TGTGCCAGTAGTATCCCCCAGGGGGGCCGCCTTGAAGCTTTCTTT
. | . | TRBJ1-5 | TRBV12-5 | 13 | CASGFANRQPQHF | TGTGCTAGTGGTTTCGCAAATCGCCAGCCCCAGCATTTT
. | . | TRBJ2-1 | TRBV10-3 | 15 | CAISESPTSYNEQFF | TGTGCCATCAGTGAGTCTCCGACTAGCTACAATGAGCAGTTCTTC
. | . | TRBJ1-5 | TRBV12-3/TRBV12-4 | 13 | CASSFYSNQPQHF | TGTGCCAGCAGTTTCTATAGCAATCAGCCCCAGCATTTT
. | . | TRBJ1-2 | TRBV2 | 15 | CASSEGQGLTMGYTF | TGTGCCAGCAGTGAAGGGCAGGGCTTAACTATGGGATACACCTTC
. | . | TRBJ2-7 | TRBV5-5 | 14 | CASSLVGGPNEQYF | TGTGCCAGCAGCTTGGTGGGGGGGCCTAACGAGCAGTACTTC
. | TRBD2 | TRBJ2-3 | TRBV11-3 | 15 | CASSSAGGPTDTQYF | TGTGCCAGCAGCTCAGCGGGGGGGCCTACGGATACGCAGTATTTT
. | . | TRBJ1-5 | TRBV28 | 16 | CASSSPLFSSNQPQHF | TGTGCCAGCAGTTCCCCCCTTTTTTCTAGCAATCAGCCCCAGCATTTT
. | . | TRBJ1-5 | TRBV30 | 16 | CAWSVPTTDSNQPQHF | TGTGCCTGGAGTGTACCCACGACAGATAGCAATCAGCCCCAGCATTTT